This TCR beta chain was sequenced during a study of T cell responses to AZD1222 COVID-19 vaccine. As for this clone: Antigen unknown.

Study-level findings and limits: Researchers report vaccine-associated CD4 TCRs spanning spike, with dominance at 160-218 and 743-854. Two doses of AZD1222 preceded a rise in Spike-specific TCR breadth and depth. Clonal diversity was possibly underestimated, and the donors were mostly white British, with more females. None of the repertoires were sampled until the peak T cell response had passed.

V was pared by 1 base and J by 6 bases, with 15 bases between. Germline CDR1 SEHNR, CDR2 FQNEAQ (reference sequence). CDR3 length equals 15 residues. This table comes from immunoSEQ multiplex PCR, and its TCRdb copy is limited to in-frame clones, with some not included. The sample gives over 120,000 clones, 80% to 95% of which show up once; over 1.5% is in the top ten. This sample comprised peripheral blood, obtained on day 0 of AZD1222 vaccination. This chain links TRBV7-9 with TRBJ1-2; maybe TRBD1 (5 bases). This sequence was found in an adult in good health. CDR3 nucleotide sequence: TGTGCCAGCAGCTTAGTCCAGGCAGGGCACAATGGCTACACCTTC. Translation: CASSLVQAGHNGYTF.